The rows below give T cell receptor beta chains drawn from one sample of a study of blood T cell repertoires in COVID-19. Method: immunoSEQ multiplex PCR; TCRdb's copy keeps in-frame clones and lacks some. The sample lists about 250,000 clones; almost 90% were seen once. The sequencing sample was made of peripheral blood. The receptors were gathered from a man at least 80 years old with acute or convalescent COVID-19. Both conserved end residues are part of each CDR3. The D gene is left open where the match is weak. Size values are once, few and many counts, or a class for expanded clones, and some rows have none.

j_gene,abundance,v_gene,d_gene,CDR3aa
TRBJ2-7,NA,TRBV5-4,NA,CASSLDAGNGYEQYF
TRBJ1-2,NA,TRBV11-2,NA,CASSLVQGRNYGYTF
TRBJ1-6,many,TRBV6-5,NA,CASSYSGGDSPLHF
TRBJ2-7,NA,TRBV6-5,NA,CASSLYEQYF
TRBJ2-1,NA,TRBV5-1,NA,CASRLGGVQFF
TRBJ2-7,NA,TRBV15,TRBD1,CATSRHGTGNYEQYF
TRBJ2-3,NA,TRBV11-3,NA,CASSQGPGGTDTQYF
TRBJ2-7,NA,TRBV10-2,NA,CASSEYGAGLSYEQYF
TRBJ2-1,NA,TRBV7-9,TRBD1,CASSAGTANEQFF
TRBJ2-2,NA,TRBV5-1,NA,CASSYSGVVGELFF
TRBJ2-2,NA,TRBV19,NA,CASSGQGGNTGELFF
TRBJ2-1,NA,TRBV9,NA,CASSVDFEQIGDEQFF
TRBJ2-3,NA,TRBV29-1,TRBD2,CSVGRERGTDTQYF
TRBJ1-1,NA,TRBV18,NA,CASSPGLQGNTEAFF
TRBJ1-2,few,TRBV11-2,NA,CASSLGRGGNRGYTF
TRBJ1-1,few,TRBV28,TRBD1,CASSSGQAGTEAFF
TRBJ2-2,NA,TRBV2,NA,CASSEAFGGGELFF
TRBJ1-1,NA,TRBV6-4,TRBD1,CASSRTGGQGGTEAFF
TRBJ1-1,NA,TRBV19,TRBD1,CASTSTGMNTEAFF
TRBJ2-3,NA,TRBV6-1,TRBD2,CASSEGTSGTDTQYF
TRBJ1-2,NA,TRBV6-4,NA,CASSDPQSFLRGYTF
TRBJ1-2,NA,TRBV6-5,NA,CASSYSTTRGYTF
TRBJ1-2,NA,TRBV3-1/TRBV3-2,TRBD1,CASSQDRQGRGYTF
TRBJ2-7,NA,TRBV5-1,NA,CASSLGGGTLYEQYF
TRBJ2-6,NA,TRBV28,NA,CASSLASSGANVLTF